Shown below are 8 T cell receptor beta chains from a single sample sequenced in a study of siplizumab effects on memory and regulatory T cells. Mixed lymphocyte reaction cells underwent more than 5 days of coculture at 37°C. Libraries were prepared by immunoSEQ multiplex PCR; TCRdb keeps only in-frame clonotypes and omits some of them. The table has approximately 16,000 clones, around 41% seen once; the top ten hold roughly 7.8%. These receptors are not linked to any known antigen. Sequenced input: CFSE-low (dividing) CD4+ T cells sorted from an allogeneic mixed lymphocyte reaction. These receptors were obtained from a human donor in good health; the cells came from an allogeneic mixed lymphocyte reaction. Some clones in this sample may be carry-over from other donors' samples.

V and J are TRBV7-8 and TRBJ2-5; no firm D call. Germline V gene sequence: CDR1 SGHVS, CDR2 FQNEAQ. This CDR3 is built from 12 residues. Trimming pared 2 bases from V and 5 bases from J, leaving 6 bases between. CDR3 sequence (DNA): TGTGCCAGCAGCTTATCGATGGAGACCCAGTACTTC. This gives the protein CASSLSMETQYF.

CDR3 sequence reads: CASSEIAGGRTGELFF. The CDR3 region has the DNA TGTGCCAGCAGTGAAATAGCGGGAGGACGGACCGGGGAGCTGTTTTTT. J is TRBJ2-2 and V is TRBV2; 10 bases are a match to TRBD2. Germline V gene sequence: CDR1 SNHLY, CDR2 FYNNEI. This CDR3 comprises 16 residues. V was pared by 2 bases and J by 5 bases, with 5 bases of the junction left unmatched.

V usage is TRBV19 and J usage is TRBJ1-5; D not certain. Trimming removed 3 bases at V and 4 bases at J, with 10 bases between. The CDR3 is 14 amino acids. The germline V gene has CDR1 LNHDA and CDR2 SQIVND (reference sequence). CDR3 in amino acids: CASSISSPNQPQHF. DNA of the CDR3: TGTGCCAGTAGTATTTCTAGTCCTAATCAGCCCCAGCATTTT.

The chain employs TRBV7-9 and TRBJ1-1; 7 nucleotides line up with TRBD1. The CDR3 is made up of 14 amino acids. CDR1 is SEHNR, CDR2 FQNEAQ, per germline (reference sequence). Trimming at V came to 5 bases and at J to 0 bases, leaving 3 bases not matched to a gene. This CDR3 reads CASSTGALNTEAFF. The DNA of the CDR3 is TGTGCCAGCAGCACAGGGGCCTTGAACACTGAAGCTTTCTTT.

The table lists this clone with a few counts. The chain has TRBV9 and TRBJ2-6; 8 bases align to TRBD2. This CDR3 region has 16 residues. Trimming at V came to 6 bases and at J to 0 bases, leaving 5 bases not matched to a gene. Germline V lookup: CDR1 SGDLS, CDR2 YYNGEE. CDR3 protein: CASTLAASSGANVLTF. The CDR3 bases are TGTGCCAGCACACTAGCGGCAAGCTCTGGGGCCAACGTCCTGACTTTC.

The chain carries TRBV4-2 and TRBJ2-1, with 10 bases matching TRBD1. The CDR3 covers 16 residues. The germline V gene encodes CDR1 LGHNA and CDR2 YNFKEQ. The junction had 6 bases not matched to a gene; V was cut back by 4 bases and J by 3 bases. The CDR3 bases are TGTGCCAGCAGCCTCAGACAGGGGGCATTCTACAATGAGCAGTTCTTC. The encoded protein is CASSLRQGAFYNEQFF.

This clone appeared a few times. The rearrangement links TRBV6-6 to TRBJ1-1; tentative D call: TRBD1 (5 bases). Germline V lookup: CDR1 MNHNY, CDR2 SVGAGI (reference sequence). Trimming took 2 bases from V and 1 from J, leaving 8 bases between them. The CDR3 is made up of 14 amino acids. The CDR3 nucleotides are TGTGCCAGCAGTTACGCAGACAGGAACACTGAAGCTTTCTTT. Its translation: CASSYADRNTEAFF.

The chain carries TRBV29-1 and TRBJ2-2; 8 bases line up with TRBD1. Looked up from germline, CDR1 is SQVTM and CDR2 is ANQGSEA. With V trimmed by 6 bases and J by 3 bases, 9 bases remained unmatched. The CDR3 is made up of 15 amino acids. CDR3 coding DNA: TGCAGCGTGGGGCCCGGGACAGGACACACCGGGGAGCTGTTTTTT. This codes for CSVGPGTGHTGELFF.